Detailed here is one T cell receptor beta chain. The data were produced by immunoSEQ multiplex PCR, yet TCRdb's version contains in-frame clones alone and is incomplete. This sample has around 130,000 clones, with around 91% found just once. The junction had 11 bases not matched to a gene; V was cut back by 5 bases and J by 5 bases. From germline, CDR1 is MDHEN and CDR2 SYDVKM. CDR3 size: 15 residues. This specimen comes from a study of blood T cell repertoires in COVID-19. The sequence derives from a man aged 70 or older with active or convalescent COVID-19. The rearrangement uses TRBV28 and TRBJ1-2; 7 positions agree with TRBD1. What was sequenced was peripheral blood. CDR3 residues: CASSTKSGTDYGYTF. For the CDR3, the DNA is TGTGCCAGCAGTACGAAATCCGGGACAGATTATGGCTACACCTTC.